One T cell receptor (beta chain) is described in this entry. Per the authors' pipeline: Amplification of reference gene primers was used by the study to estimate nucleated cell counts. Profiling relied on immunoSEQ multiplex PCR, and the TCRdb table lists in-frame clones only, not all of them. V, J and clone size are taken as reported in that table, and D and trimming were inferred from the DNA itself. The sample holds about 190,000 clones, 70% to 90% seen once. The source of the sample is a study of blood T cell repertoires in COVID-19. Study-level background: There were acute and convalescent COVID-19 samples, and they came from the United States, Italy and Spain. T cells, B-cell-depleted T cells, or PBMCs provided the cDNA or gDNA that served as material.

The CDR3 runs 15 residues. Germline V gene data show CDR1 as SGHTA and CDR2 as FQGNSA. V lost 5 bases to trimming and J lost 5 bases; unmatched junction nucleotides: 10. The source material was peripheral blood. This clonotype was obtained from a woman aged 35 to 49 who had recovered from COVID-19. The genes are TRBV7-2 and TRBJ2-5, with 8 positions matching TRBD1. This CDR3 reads CASSRNQGAQETQYF. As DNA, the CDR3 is TGTGCCAGCAGCCGGAATCAGGGGGCGCAGGAGACCCAGTACTTC.